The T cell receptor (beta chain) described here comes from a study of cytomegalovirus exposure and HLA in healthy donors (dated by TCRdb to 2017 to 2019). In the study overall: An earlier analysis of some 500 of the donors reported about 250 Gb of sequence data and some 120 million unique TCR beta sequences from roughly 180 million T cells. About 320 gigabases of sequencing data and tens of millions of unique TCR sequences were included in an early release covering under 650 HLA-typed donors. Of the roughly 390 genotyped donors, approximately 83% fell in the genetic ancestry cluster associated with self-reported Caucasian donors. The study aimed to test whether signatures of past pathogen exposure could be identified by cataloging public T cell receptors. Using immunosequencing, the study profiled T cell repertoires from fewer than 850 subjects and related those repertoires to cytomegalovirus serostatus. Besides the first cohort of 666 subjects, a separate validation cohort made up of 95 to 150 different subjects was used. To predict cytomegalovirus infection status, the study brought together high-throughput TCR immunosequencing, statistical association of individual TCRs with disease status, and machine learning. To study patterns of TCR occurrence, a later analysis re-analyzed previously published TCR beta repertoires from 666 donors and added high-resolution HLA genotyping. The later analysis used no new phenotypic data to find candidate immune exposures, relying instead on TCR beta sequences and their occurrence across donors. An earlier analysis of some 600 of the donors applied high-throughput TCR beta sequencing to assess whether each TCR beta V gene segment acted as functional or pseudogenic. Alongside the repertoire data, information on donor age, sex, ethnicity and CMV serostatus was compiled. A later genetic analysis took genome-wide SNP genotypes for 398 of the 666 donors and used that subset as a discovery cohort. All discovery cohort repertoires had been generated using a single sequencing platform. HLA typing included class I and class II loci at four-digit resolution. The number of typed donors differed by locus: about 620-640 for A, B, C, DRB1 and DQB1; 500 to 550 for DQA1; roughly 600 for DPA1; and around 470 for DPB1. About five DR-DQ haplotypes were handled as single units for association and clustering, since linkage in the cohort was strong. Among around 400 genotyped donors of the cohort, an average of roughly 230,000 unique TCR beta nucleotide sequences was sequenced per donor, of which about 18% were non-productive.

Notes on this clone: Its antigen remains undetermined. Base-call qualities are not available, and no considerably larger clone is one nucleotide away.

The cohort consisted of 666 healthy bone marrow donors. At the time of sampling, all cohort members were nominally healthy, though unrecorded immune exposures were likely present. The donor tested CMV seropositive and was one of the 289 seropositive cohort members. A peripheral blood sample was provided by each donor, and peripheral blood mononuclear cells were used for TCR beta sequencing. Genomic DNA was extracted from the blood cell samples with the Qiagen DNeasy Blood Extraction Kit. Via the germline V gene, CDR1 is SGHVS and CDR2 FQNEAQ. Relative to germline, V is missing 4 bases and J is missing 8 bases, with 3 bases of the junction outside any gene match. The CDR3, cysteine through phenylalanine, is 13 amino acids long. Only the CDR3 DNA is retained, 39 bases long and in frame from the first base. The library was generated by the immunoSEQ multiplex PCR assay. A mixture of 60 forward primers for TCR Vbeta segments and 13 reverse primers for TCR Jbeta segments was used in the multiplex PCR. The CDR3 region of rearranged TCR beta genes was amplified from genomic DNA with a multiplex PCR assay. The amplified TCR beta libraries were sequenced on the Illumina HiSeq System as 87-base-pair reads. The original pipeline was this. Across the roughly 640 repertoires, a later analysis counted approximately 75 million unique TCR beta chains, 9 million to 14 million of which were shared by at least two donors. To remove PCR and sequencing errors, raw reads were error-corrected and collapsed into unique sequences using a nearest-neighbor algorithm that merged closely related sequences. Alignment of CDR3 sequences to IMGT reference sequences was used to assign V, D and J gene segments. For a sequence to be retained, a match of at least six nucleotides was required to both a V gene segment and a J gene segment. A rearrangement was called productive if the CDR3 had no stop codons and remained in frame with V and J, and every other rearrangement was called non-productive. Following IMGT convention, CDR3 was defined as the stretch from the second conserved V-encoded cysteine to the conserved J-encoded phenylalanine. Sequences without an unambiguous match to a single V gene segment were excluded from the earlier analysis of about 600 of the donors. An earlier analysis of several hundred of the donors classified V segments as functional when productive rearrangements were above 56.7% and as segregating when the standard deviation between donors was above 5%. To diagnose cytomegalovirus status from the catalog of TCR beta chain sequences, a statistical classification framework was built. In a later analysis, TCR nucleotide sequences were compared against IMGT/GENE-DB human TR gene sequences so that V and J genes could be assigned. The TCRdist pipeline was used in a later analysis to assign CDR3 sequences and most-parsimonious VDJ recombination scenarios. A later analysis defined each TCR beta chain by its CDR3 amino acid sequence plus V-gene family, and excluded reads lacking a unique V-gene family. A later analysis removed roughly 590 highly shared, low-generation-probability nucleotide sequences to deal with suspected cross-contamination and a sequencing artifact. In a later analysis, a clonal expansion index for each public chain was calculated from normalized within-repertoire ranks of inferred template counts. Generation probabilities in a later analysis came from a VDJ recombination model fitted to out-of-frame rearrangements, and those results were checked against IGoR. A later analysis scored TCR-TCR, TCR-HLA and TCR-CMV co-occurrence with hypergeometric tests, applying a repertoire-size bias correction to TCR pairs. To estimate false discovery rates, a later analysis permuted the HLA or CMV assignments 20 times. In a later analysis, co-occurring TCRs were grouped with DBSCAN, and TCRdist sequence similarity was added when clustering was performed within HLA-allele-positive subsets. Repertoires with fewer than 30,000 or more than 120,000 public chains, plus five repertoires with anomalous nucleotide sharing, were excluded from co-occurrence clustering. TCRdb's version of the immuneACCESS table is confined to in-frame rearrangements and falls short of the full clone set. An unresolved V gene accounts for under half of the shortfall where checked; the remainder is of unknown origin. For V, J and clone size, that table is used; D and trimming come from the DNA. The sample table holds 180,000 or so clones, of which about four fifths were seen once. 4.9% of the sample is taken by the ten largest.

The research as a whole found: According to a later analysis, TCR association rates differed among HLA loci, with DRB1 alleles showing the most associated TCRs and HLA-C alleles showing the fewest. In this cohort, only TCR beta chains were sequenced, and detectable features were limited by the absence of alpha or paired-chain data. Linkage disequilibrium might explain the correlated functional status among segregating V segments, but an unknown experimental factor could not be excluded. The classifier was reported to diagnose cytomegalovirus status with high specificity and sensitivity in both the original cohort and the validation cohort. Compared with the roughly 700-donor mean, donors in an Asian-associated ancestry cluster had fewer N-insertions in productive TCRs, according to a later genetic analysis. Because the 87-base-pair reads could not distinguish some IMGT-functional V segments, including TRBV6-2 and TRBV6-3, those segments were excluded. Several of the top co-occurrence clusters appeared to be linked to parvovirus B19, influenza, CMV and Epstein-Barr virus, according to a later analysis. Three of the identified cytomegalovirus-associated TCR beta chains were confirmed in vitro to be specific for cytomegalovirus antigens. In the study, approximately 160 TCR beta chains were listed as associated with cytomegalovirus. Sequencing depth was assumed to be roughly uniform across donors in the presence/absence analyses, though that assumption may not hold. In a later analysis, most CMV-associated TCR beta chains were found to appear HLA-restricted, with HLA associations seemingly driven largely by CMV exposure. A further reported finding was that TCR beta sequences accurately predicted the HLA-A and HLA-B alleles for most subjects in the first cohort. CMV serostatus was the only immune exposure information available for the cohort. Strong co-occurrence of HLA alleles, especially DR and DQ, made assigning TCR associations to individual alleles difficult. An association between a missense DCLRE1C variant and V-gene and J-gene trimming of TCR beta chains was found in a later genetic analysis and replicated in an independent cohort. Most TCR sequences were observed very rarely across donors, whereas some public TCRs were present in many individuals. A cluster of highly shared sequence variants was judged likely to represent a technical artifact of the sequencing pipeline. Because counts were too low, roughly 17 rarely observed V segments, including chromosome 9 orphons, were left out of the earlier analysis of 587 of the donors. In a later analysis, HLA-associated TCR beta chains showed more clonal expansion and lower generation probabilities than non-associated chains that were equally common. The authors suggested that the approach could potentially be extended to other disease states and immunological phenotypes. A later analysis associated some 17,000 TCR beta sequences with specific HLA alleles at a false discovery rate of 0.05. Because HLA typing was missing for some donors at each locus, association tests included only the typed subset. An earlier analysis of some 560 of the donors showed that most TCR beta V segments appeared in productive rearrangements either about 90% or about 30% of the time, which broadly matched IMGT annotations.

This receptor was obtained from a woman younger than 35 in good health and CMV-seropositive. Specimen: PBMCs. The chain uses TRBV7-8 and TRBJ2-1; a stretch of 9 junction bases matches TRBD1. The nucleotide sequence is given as TGTGCCAGCAGCTCGAGACAGGGGGATGAGCAGTTCTTC. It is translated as CASSSRQGDEQFF.